Detailed here is one T cell receptor beta chain. The data were taken from a study of T cell changes during pregnancy in multiple sclerosis. CDR3 length equals 15 residues. Germline loops: CDR1 MNHEY, CDR2 SMNVEV (reference sequence). J gave up 8 bases and V 2 bases, and 11 bases lay outside the gene matches. The assay was immunoSEQ multiplex PCR, and TCRdb's table has in-frame clones only and misses some. The sample contains approximately 21,000 clones, about nine tenths of which appear only once. The material was CD8+ T cells from peripheral blood mononuclear cells, obtained after pregnancy. The TCR was taken from a female donor in good health, enrolled as a control in a pregnancy study. The gene calls are TRBV27 and TRBJ1-2, with 7 bases lining up with TRBD1. CDR3 loop: CASSLGKTGVAGYTF. The CDR3, as DNA: TGTGCCAGCAGTTTAGGAAAAACAGGGGTGGCCGGCTACACCTTC.